This T cell receptor (beta chain) was recorded in a study of blood T cell repertoires in COVID-19. Study-wide background: COVID-19 samples, acute and convalescent, were from the United States, Italy and Spain. PBMCs, B-cell-depleted T cells, or T cells were the source of the cDNA or gDNA that made up the material.

This clone was seen once. In the source study's methods: Estimation of nucleated cell counts was performed using reference gene primer amplification. Data came from immunoSEQ multiplex PCR; TCRdb stores just in-frame clones and leaves some out. V, J and clone size are taken as reported in that table, and D and trimming were inferred from the DNA itself. The profile shows about 190,000 clones, about 85% of them singletons. This receptor was obtained from an older man with active or convalescent COVID-19. The specimen sequenced was peripheral blood.

The DNA of the CDR3 is TGTGCCAGCCAGGGTCGGAGTAGCGGCTACGAGCAGTACTTC. Translated: CASQGRSSGYEQYF. The chain recombines TRBV6-5 with TRBJ2-7; perhaps TRBD2 as D (6 bases). Trimming shortened V by 8 bases and J by 3 bases, and 17 bases separated the two germline ends. CDR1 is MNHEY and CDR2 is SVGAGI in the germline V gene. The CDR3 is made up of 14 amino acids.